The 27 T cell receptor beta chains in this list originate from one sample, sequenced in a study of T cell repertoires in cytomegalovirus infection. TCRdb itself ran the reads through MiXCR, one entry per CDR3 protein. The sample yields 680,000 or so distinct CDR3 sequences, around a third seen once. No cognate antigen is known for these TCRs. This material consisted of cultured PBMCs, taken from culture after CMV antigen stimulation. The receptor source for this set is a human donor in good health (CMV status not recorded). Some clones in this sample may be carry-over from other donors' samples.

The chain joins TRBV4-1 to TRBJ1-6, with 8 bases aligning to TRBD1. The CDR3 contains 14 residues. The germline CDR1 and CDR2 sequences are MGHRA and YSYEKL. V lost 5 bases to trimming and J lost 7 bases; unmatched junction nucleotides: 4. CDR3 nucleotide sequence: TGCGCCAGCAGCATGGACAGGGACAATTCACCCCTCCACTTT. Translated, it gives CASSMDRDNSPLHF.

The table lists this clonotype with a few counts. The rearrangement links TRBV12-3 or TRBV12-4 to TRBJ1-2; D remains unclear. Trimming left V 8 bases short and J 0 bases short, with 7 bases between. This CDR3 is built from 12 residues. The CDR3 DNA follows: TGTGCCAGCGGGTCCCCTAACTATGGCTACACCTTC. Residues: CASGSPNYGYTF.

This clonotype was observed at least ten times. V and J are TRBV12-3 or TRBV12-4 and TRBJ1-5; no firm D call. Trimming took off 6 bases at V and 0 bases at J, with 12 bases between the two ends. The CDR3 has 15 amino acids. CDR3 loop: CASSFGGNSNQPQHF. The CDR3 region has the DNA TGTGCCAGCAGCTTCGGCGGAAATAGCAATCAGCCCCAGCATTTT.

The V call is TRBV7-9, the J call TRBJ2-7, with a tentative D call TRBD2 (6 bases). The germline V gene has CDR1 SEHNR and CDR2 FQNEAQ (reference sequence). V was cut by 5 bases and J by 0 bases, with 14 bases left in between. This CDR3 is built from 15 residues. CDR3: CASSPGLLISYEQYF. In DNA form, the CDR3 reads TGTGCCAGCAGCCCGGGACTGCTTATCTCCTACGAGCAGTACTTC.

This chain connects TRBV29-1 to TRBJ2-5, with a tentative D call TRBD2 (6 bases). Germline loops: CDR1 SQVTM, CDR2 ANQGSEA. CDR3 length: 14 residues. The ends were cut back, 5 bases at V and 2 bases at J, with 15 bases in the middle. The CDR3 DNA is TGCAGCGTTTCCAATTCCGGGAGACAAGAGACCCAGTACTTC. It encodes CSVSNSGRQETQYF.

This clonotype was detected a few times. CDR3 DNA sequence: TGTGCCAGCAGTTGGGACGCGGACTACGAGCAGTACTTC. It codes for CASSWDADYEQYF. This chain links TRBV6-2 or TRBV6-3 with TRBJ2-7, with D perhaps matching TRBD1 or TRBD2 (5 bases each). The CDR3 extends over 13 amino acids. Germline CDR1 and CDR2: MNHEY and SVGEGT. The V end lost 4 bases, the J end lost 3 bases, and 10 bases lay between the germline ends.

In this sample, this clonotype turned up a few times. The chain has TRBV19 and TRBJ2-4, with D unclear. This CDR3 comprises 15 residues. CDR1 LNHDA and CDR2 SQIVND come from the germline V gene (reference sequence). The V end lost 3 bases, the J end lost 6 bases, and 15 bases lay between the germline ends. DNA for the CDR3: TGTGCCAGTAGTATTTCTCGGGTGAACCGAAACATTCAGTACTTC. It translates to CASSISRVNRNIQYF.

This clonotype was observed many times. The rearrangement joins TRBV7-8 to TRBJ1-3; a possible D gene is TRBD1 (5 bases). Trimming cost V 5 bases and J 3 bases, with 8 bases left between them. Germline V gene sequence: CDR1 SGHVS, CDR2 FQNEAQ. The CDR3 spans 13 residues. The CDR3 DNA is TGTGCCAGCAGCCGGGGCGGTGGAAACACCATATATTTT. Protein: CASSRGGGNTIYF.

This clonotype appeared a few times. This sequence joins TRBV12-3 or TRBV12-4 and TRBJ1-6; D gene ambiguous. V lost 6 bases and J lost 9, with 12 bases in between. This CDR3 contains 13 residues. The CDR3 DNA is TGTGCCAGCAGCGATATCTCGGGTTCACCCCTCCACTTT. Its translation is CASSDISGSPLHF.

This clonotype was seen a handful of times. The chain links TRBV5-1 to TRBJ2-7; D is possibly TRBD1 (6 bases). Trimming stripped 1 base from V and 4 bases from J, with 15 bases between. The CDR3 is 15 residues long. From germline, CDR1 is SGHRS and CDR2 YFSETQ. CDR3 protein: CASSLIQGHGYEQYF. CDR3 DNA sequence: TGCGCCAGCAGCTTGATCCAGGGACATGGATACGAGCAGTACTTC.

This chain uses TRBV10-3 with TRBJ2-6; 8 bases match TRBD1. V lost 8 bases, J lost 0 bases, and 6 bases stayed unmatched. The germline gives CDR1 ENHRY, CDR2 SYGVKD. The CDR3 is 16 residues long. The CDR3 loop reads CAIDRGDGSGANVLTF. Written as DNA, the CDR3 is TGTGCCATCGACAGGGGCGATGGCTCTGGGGCCAACGTCCTGACTTTC.

This clonotype was detected only a few times. CDR3 region: CASSLAPSGTSANYEQYF. In DNA, the CDR3 is TGTGCCAGCAGCTTGGCCCCCTCGGGGACTAGCGCGAACTACGAGCAGTACTTC. J is TRBJ2-7 and V is TRBV5-5; 10 nucleotides match TRBD2. The J segment lost 3 bases and the V segment lost 0 bases, leaving 12 bases of the junction unmatched. CDR1 and CDR2 (germline): SGHKS, YYEKEE (reference sequence). The CDR3 consists of 18 residues.

This clonotype has just a few counts. The genes are TRBV4-1 and TRBJ1-4, with D maybe TRBD1 (5 bases). Germline V CDR1 and CDR2: MGHRA, YSYEKL. The V end was cut by 8 bases, the J end by 7 bases, with 23 bases between. The CDR3 sequence is 16 residues long. CDR3 nucleotides: TGCGCCAGCTCACCTTCGAGGAGGGGTTGGGCTGAAAAACTGTTTTTT. This sequence encodes CASSPSRRGWAEKLFF.

The rearrangement joins TRBV7-2 to TRBJ2-1; 9 positions match TRBD2. Per the germline V gene, CDR1 is SGHTA and CDR2 is FQGNSA. V was pared by 4 bases and J by 10 bases, with 5 bases of the junction left unmatched. This CDR3 spans 13 amino acids. CDR3 loop: CASSSLAGHEQFF. CDR3 coding DNA: TGTGCCAGCAGCTCGCTAGCGGGACACGAGCAGTTCTTC.

This clonotype has only a few counts. V and J are TRBV19 and TRBJ2-3; 9 bases match TRBD2. Trimming at V came to 5 bases and at J to 4 bases, leaving 7 bases not matched to a gene. The length of the CDR3 is 15 residues. CDR1 is LNHDA and CDR2 is SQIVND in the germline V gene (reference sequence). The CDR3 protein is CASSGTSLTPDTQYF. CDR3 coding DNA: TGTGCCAGTAGTGGGACTAGCTTAACCCCAGATACGCAGTATTTT.

The V gene is TRBV20-1, the J gene TRBJ2-7, with unresolved D. Trimming took 3 bases from V and 2 from J, leaving 11 bases between them. The CDR3 is 13 residues long. Germline values: CDR1 DFQATT, CDR2 SNEGSKA (reference sequence). The CDR3 is CSASRPLTYEQYF. The CDR3 nucleotides are TGCAGTGCTAGTAGACCCCTCACCTACGAGCAGTACTTC.

CDR3 region: CASRRLAASENEQFF. The CDR3 nucleotides read TGTGCCAGCAGACGGCTAGCGGCCTCCGAGAATGAGCAGTTCTTC. The chain recombines TRBV7-2 with TRBJ2-1; 7 positions agree with TRBD2. CDR3 size: 15 residues. Trimming cost V 6 bases and J 7 bases; bases outside gene matches: 12. The germline V gene has CDR1 SGHTA and CDR2 FQGNSA.

This clonotype occurred a few times. This rearrangement joins TRBV7-9 to TRBJ2-5; D unresolved. The CDR3 totals 17 residues. Trimming stripped 4 bases from V and 2 bases from J, with 20 bases between. Germline CDR1 SEHNR, CDR2 FQNEAQ (reference sequence). Here the CDR3 DNA reads TGTGCCAGCAGCTCCCTCTCCGACTCACAAATTCAAGAGACCCAGTACTTC. It yields the protein CASSSLSDSQIQETQYF.

This clonotype was detected only a few times. The chain carries TRBV4-1 and TRBJ2-1; no firm D call. This CDR3 spans 17 amino acids. The V gene's germline CDR1 is MGHRA and CDR2 YSYEKL. V lost 1 base and J 0 bases, leaving 13 bases between the germline ends. The CDR3 region has the DNA TGCGCCAGCAGCCAAGGACGGATTCAAAGCTCCTACAATGAGCAGTTCTTC. The encoded protein is CASSQGRIQSSYNEQFF.

The chain uses TRBV10-3 and TRBJ1-4; D not certain. The germline V and J ends were trimmed by 2 bases and 6 bases, with 7 bases remaining between them. Looked up from germline, CDR1 is ENHRY and CDR2 is SYGVKD. CDR3 length equals 13 residues. CDR3 in amino acids: CAISEGGDEKLFF. The CDR3 DNA sequence: TGTGCCATCAGTGAGGGCGGGGATGAAAAACTGTTTTTT.

The table lists this clonotype with many counts. This chain connects TRBV7-3 to TRBJ2-7; TRBD1 agrees at 10 bases. Germline trimming cut 5 bases from V and 3 bases from J; bases unmatched to any gene: 4. The CDR3 is 14 amino acids. Germline V gene data show CDR1 as SGHTA and CDR2 as FQGTGA. DNA for the CDR3: TGTGCCAGCAGCCGCGGACAGGGGGACTACGAGCAGTACTTC. Encoded protein: CASSRGQGDYEQYF.

The CDR3 coding sequence is TGTGCCATCAGTGATCAACAGGGGGCGAATCCCCGTACCTACGAGCAGTACTTC. This gives the protein CAISDQQGANPRTYEQYF. The chain employs TRBV10-3 and TRBJ2-7; 9 nucleotides line up with TRBD1. V gave up 3 bases and J gave up 2 bases; unmatched junction bases: 14. Germline loops: CDR1 ENHRY, CDR2 SYGVKD. CDR3 length: 18 residues.

V is TRBV15 and J is TRBJ2-1, with 10 bases aligning to TRBD2. This CDR3 spans 17 amino acids. With 1 base clipped from V and 6 bases from J, the junction kept 9 bases outside the gene matches. In germline, CDR1 is LNHNV, CDR2 YYDKDF (reference sequence). The CDR3 spells CATSRVRTSGMGNEQFF. The DNA for the CDR3 is TGTGCCACCAGCAGAGTGCGTACTAGCGGGATGGGCAATGAGCAGTTCTTC.

The chain uses TRBV6-5 and TRBJ2-3; D gene ambiguous. Trimming took off 7 bases at V and 2 bases at J, with 7 bases between the two ends. Germline V gene lookup returns CDR1 MNHEY and CDR2 SVGAGI. This CDR3 is 12 amino acids long. The CDR3 sequence: CASNSATDTQYF. DNA of the CDR3: TGTGCCAGCAACTCTGCCACAGATACGCAGTATTTT.

This clonotype was detected once. The V gene is TRBV6-2 or TRBV6-3, the J gene TRBJ2-7, with a possible D match to TRBD1 (5 bases). The V end lost 6 bases, the J end lost 2 bases, and 17 bases lay between the germline ends. In germline, CDR1 is MNHEY, CDR2 SVGEGT. This CDR3 contains 15 residues. The chain's CDR3 is CASSPGHQRAYEQYF. In nucleotides, the CDR3 is TGTGCCAGCAGCCCAGGACACCAAAGGGCCTACGAGCAGTACTTC.

The CDR3 coding sequence is TGTGCCAGCAGTTTATGGGACAGGGTTCTTCGTCCCAGCAATCAGCCCCAGCATTTT. Translation: CASSLWDRVLRPSNQPQHF. The chain combines TRBV27 with TRBJ1-5, with 9 bases aligning to TRBD1. The CDR3 contains 19 residues. J lost 1 base, V lost 1 base, and 11 bases had no gene match. Germline CDR1 MNHEY, CDR2 SMNVEV (reference sequence).

The V gene is TRBV2, the J gene TRBJ2-3; no firm D call. Deletions cut 3 bases from V and 4 bases from J, with 11 bases between. The CDR3 contains 14 residues. Per germline, CDR1 SNHLY and CDR2 FYNNEI. The CDR3 here is CASSEGRDSDTQYF. As DNA, the CDR3 is TGTGCCAGCAGTGAGGGTAGGGATTCAGATACGCAGTATTTT.